Below are 9 T cell receptor beta chains sequenced from a single sample in a study of T cells after posttransplantation cyclophosphamide. Libraries were prepared by immunoSEQ multiplex PCR; TCRdb keeps only in-frame clonotypes and omits some of them. In the table there are about 16,000 clones, almost 95% of which are singletons. A marrow graft followed busulfan-fludarabine conditioning, with cyclophosphamide on days +3 and +4. Sequences were derived from CD4+ T cells sorted from blood, sampled after allogeneic stem cell transplant with posttransplant cyclophosphamide. The receptors shown here come from a male patient aged 60-70 years who received an allogeneic stem cell transplant from a related donor and was CMV-positive. A subset of T cells may come from the graft donor.

The gene calls are TRBV14 and TRBJ2-4; D remains unclear. V shed 0 bases and J shed 1 base, with 13 bases lying between them. The CDR3 sequence is 17 residues long. The germline V gene has CDR1 SGHDN and CDR2 FVKESK. CDR3 bases: TGTGCCAGCAGCCAAGACGGAATTGACGGGGCCAAAAACATTCAGTACTTC. Amino acid sequence: CASSQDGIDGAKNIQYF.

The gene calls are TRBV5-1 and TRBJ1-2; 11 positions agree with TRBD1. After removal of 4 bases from V and 6 bases from J, the junction contained 14 bases not matched to a gene. The CDR3 consists of 17 residues. CDR1 and CDR2 (germline): SGHRS, YFSETQ. CDR3: CASSAYTGTGGGDGYTF. The CDR3 DNA follows: TGCGCCAGCAGCGCTTACACCGGGACAGGGGGAGGAGATGGCTACACCTTC.

The chain uses TRBV4-1 and TRBJ1-3, with D perhaps matching TRBD1 (5 bases). The CDR3 totals 17 residues. Trimming took off 0 bases at V and 0 bases at J, with 12 bases between the two ends. In germline, CDR1 is MGHRA, CDR2 YSYEKL. In DNA, the CDR3 is TGCGCCAGCAGCCAAGATAAGGGACTGGTCTCTGGAAACACCATATATTTT. Its translation is CASSQDKGLVSGNTIYF.

The J gene is TRBJ2-7, the V gene TRBV12-5, with no clear D. V was shortened by 5 bases and J by 4 bases, with 9 bases between the two germline ends. CDR1 LGHNT and CDR2 FRNRAP come from the germline V gene. This CDR3 has 12 residues. This CDR3 is CASGPKRYEQYF. CDR3 bases: TGTGCTAGTGGTCCCAAACGGTACGAGCAGTACTTC.

V usage is TRBV6-5 and J usage is TRBJ1-1; TRBD1 aligns across 8 bases. The CDR3 totals 15 residues. Germline-derived CDR1 and CDR2 are MNHEY and SVGAGI. V dropped 7 bases and J dropped 2; count of bases not matched to a gene: 9. CDR3 loop: CASKKLDRVNTEAFF. The CDR3 coding sequence is TGTGCCAGCAAAAAATTGGACAGGGTTAACACTGAAGCTTTCTTT.

The chain joins TRBV7-3 to TRBJ2-2; weak D call: TRBD2 (5 bases). The germline V and J ends were trimmed by 4 bases and 4 bases, with 10 bases remaining between them. The germline CDR1 and CDR2 sequences are SGHTA and FQGTGA. The CDR3 length is 14 residues. This CDR3 is CASSSGSLTGELFF. In DNA form, the CDR3 reads TGTGCCAGCAGCTCGGGGTCTCTCACCGGGGAGCTGTTTTTT.

The genes are TRBV9 and TRBJ1-2; no clear D gene. The CDR3 runs 15 residues. Trimming took 0 bases from V and 0 from J, leaving 9 bases between them. Per germline, CDR1 SGDLS and CDR2 YYNGEE. The CDR3 region is CASSVGQSANYGYTF. The DNA for the CDR3 is TGTGCCAGCAGCGTAGGTCAGTCAGCTAACTATGGCTACACCTTC.

This clone was found once. As DNA, the CDR3 is TGCGCCAGCAGGTCGATTCCCGGAGGCTCGAACACTGAAGCTTTCTTT. Translating it yields CASRSIPGGSNTEAFF. The chain joins TRBV5-1 to TRBJ1-1; D is uncertain. The CDR3 extends over 16 amino acids. CDR1 SGHRS and CDR2 YFSETQ come from the germline V gene. The V gene lost 5 bases and the J gene lost 1 base, with 18 bases spanning the gap.

The chain is built from TRBV30 and TRBJ2-5; the D gene is possibly TRBD2 (6 bases). Trimming removed 4 bases at V and 2 bases at J, with 17 bases between. The CDR3 is 15 residues long. The germline CDR1 and CDR2 sequences are GTSNPN and SVGIG (reference sequence). The CDR3 here is CAWKGRGLPQETQYF. CDR3 bases: TGTGCCTGGAAGGGCCGGGGACTTCCACAAGAGACCCAGTACTTC.